Listed below are T cell receptor beta chains from one sample, sequenced in a study of T cell responses to AZD1222 COVID-19 vaccine. Clones were sequenced by immunoSEQ multiplex PCR, and TCRdb holds only the in-frame ones, with some missing. The sample carries under 70,000 clones, about 80% recorded once. Sample: peripheral blood, taken 28 days after the second AZD1222 dose. The receptors shown here come from an adult who received the AZD1222 COVID-19 vaccine. CDR3s include the opening cysteine and the closing phenylalanine or tryptophan. The order of the fields is D gene, J gene, V gene, clone size, CDR3 DNA, CDR3 protein. A D gene is named only where the DNA matches it firmly. Rows give clone size only sometimes, using once, few, many, or a class for an expanded clone.

TRBD1,TRBJ2-3,TRBV29-1,.,TGCAGCGTTTCGGGGACAGGGTTTGCAGATACGCAGTATTTT,CSVSGTGFADTQYF
TRBD2,TRBJ2-1,TRBV24-1,.,TGTGCCACGTCTCCGGTGACAGCGGGAGCGGTTGAGCAGTTCTTC,CATSPVTAGAVEQFF
TRBD2,TRBJ2-3,TRBV30,.,TGTGCCTGGAGTGTACCTGGGTGGTCTAGCGGGGGCACAGATACGCAGTATTTT,CAWSVPGWSSGGTDTQYF
TRBD2,TRBJ2-3,TRBV15,.,TGTGCCACCAGCAGGGATAGGCGGGGGGCGAATACGCAGTATTTT,CATSRDRRGANTQYF
.,TRBJ2-5,TRBV15,.,TGTGCCACCAGCATATCAGACAGAGGGGAGACCCAGTACTTC,CATSISDRGETQYF
.,TRBJ2-5,TRBV28,once,TGTGCCAGCAGTTTGGGGCAGTACAAGTACTTC,CASSLGQYKYF
.,TRBJ2-1,TRBV10-1,.,TGCGCCAGCAGTGAGGCGGGGAACAGGGGCCGGTATTATGAGCAGTTCTTC,CASSEAGNRGRYYEQFF
TRBD2,TRBJ2-2,TRBV18,.,TGTGCCAGCTCACCCGGACTAGCGGGAGTCGGGGAGCTGTTTTTT,CASSPGLAGVGELFF
.,TRBJ2-1,TRBV28,.,TGTGCCAGCAGTTTTGGGGCCAGGGCCAATGAGCAGTTCTTC,CASSFGARANEQFF
.,TRBJ2-5,TRBV9,.,TGTGCCAGCAGCGTAGGGAACGGACTGGGACAAGAGACCCAGTACTTC,CASSVGNGLGQETQYF
.,TRBJ2-2,TRBV5-4,.,TGTGCCAGCAGCCCTCAAAAGGTGGCCGCGAACACCGGGGAGCTGTTTTTT,CASSPQKVAANTGELFF
.,TRBJ1-1,TRBV19,few,TGTGCCAGTAGTAGCAGAACGGGTGAAGCTTTCTTT,CASSSRTGEAFF
.,TRBJ1-2,TRBV11-2,.,TGTGCCAGCAGCTTGGGGGGCAGCTATGGCTACACCTTC,CASSLGGSYGYTF
.,TRBJ2-1,TRBV3-1/TRBV3-2,.,TGTGCCAGCAGCCAAGGTCCCAGGTATGAGCAGTTCTTC,CASSQGPRYEQFF
.,TRBJ2-7,TRBV5-1,.,TGCGCCAGCAGCTTGGGTGCAGGGGGGAAGCAGTACTTC,CASSLGAGGKQYF
.,TRBJ1-1,TRBV7-9,.,TGTGCCAGCAGCCTAAACAGGAACACTGAAGCTTTCTTT,CASSLNRNTEAFF
TRBD1,TRBJ1-2,TRBV6-5,.,TGTGCCAGCAGGTTGGACAGGGTGGTCTATGGCTACACCTTC,CASRLDRVVYGYTF
.,TRBJ1-3,TRBV3-1/TRBV3-2,.,TGTGCCAGCAGCCAAGATGCGGGCCAGCGAAACACCATATATTTT,CASSQDAGQRNTIYF
TRBD1,TRBJ1-4,TRBV5-1,.,TGCGCCAGCAGCACCTCAGGACAGGGGGCACAGGAAAAACTGTTTTTT,CASSTSGQGAQEKLFF
TRBD1,TRBJ1-1,TRBV19,.,TGTGCCAGTAGTCTCTGGACAGGGGGCTCCACTGAAGCTTTCTTT,CASSLWTGGSTEAFF
TRBD2,TRBJ2-1,TRBV28,.,TGTGCCAGCTCAAATGGGCCTAGCGGGGGGCGACAGTTTAATGAGCAGTTCTTC,CASSNGPSGGRQFNEQFF
TRBD1,TRBJ1-1,TRBV6-2/TRBV6-3,.,TGTGCCAGCAGTTTTGGGACAGGTTTAATGAACACTGAAGCTTTCTTT,CASSFGTGLMNTEAFF
.,TRBJ1-1,TRBV24-1,.,TGTGCCACCAGTGAGGGGACATCCGAAGCTTTCTTT,CATSEGTSEAFF
TRBD1,TRBJ2-1,TRBV5-1,.,TGCGCCAGCAGCTTGGGGGACAGCTGGCTAGGCGATGAGCAGTTCTTC,CASSLGDSWLGDEQFF
.,TRBJ2-6,TRBV2,.,TGTGCCAGCAGTGAAGACATCTCTGGGGCCAACGTCCTGACTTTC,CASSEDISGANVLTF
.,TRBJ1-6,TRBV2,.,TGTGCCAGCACCGGCGGAACCAATTCACCCCTCCACTTT,CASTGGTNSPLHF
.,TRBJ2-3,TRBV6-5,.,TGTGCCAGCAGTTACTCCTATCCCACAGATACGCAGTATTTT,CASSYSYPTDTQYF
.,TRBJ1-6,TRBV5-1,few,TGCGCCAGCAGAACGGCTGGGGGAAGGGATTCACCCCTCCACTTT,CASRTAGGRDSPLHF
TRBD1,TRBJ1-2,TRBV4-1,.,TGCGCCAGCAGCCAAGACACAGGGGCGACAAGCTATGGCTACACCTTC,CASSQDTGATSYGYTF
.,TRBJ2-3,TRBV25-1,.,TGTGCCAGCAGCTGGGGCGGCAGCACAGATACGCAGTATTTT,CASSWGGSTDTQYF
.,TRBJ1-5,TRBV19,many,TGTGCCAGTAAGCGGGGGGGTCAGCCCCAGCATTTT,CASKRGGQPQHF
TRBD2,TRBJ2-7,TRBV19,.,TGTGCCAGTAGTATACGGCGGGAGGAAGGTTCCGAGCAGTACTTC,CASSIRREEGSEQYF
.,TRBJ2-1,TRBV5-6,.,TGTGCCAGCAGCTTAAAGAACATGGGGCAGTTCTTC,CASSLKNMGQFF
.,TRBJ1-3,TRBV2,.,TGTGCCAGCAGTGAAGATCCTAGGTACTCTGGAAACACCATATATTTT,CASSEDPRYSGNTIYF
TRBD1,TRBJ1-5,TRBV11-2,.,TGTGCCAGCAGCGAGGGACAGCCGATAAATCAGCCCCAGCATTTT,CASSEGQPINQPQHF